These 4 T cell receptor beta chains were sequenced from one sample in a study of blood T cell repertoires in COVID-19. Profiling relied on immunoSEQ multiplex PCR, and the TCRdb table lists in-frame clones only, not all of them. The table includes around 94,000 clones, under 90% detected once. The sequencing input was peripheral blood. Every receptor here comes from a human donor in a cohort sampled during active COVID-19.

In this sample, this clone turned up once. The chain uses TRBV28 and TRBJ2-5; TRBD1 might be the D (6 bases). Trimming removed 5 bases from V and 1 base from J, with 8 bases in between. Germline CDR1 reads MDHEN; CDR2 reads SYDVKM. This CDR3 spans 13 amino acids. The CDR3 here is CASSLGGQETQYF. The CDR3 DNA follows: TGTGCCAGCAGTCTAGGGGGCCAAGAGACCCAGTACTTC.

This clone turned up a few times. This chain links TRBV10-3 with TRBJ1-6; D call uncertain. CDR3 length: 16 amino acids. The V end lost 6 bases, the J end lost 1 base, and 13 bases lay between the germline ends. CDR1 ENHRY and CDR2 SYGVKD come from the germline V gene. This CDR3 reads CAIREAEISYNSPLHF. CDR3 nucleotide sequence: TGTGCCATCAGGGAGGCGGAAATATCCTATAATTCACCCCTCCACTTT.

The J gene is TRBJ2-7, the V gene TRBV30, with 10 bases lining up with TRBD2. The length of the CDR3 is 15 residues. V lost 2 bases, J lost 7 bases, and 11 bases stayed unmatched. Per the germline V gene, CDR1 is GTSNPN and CDR2 is SVGIG (reference sequence). This chain's CDR3 is CAWSPDLAGAREQYF. CDR3 nucleotides: TGTGCCTGGAGTCCCGACCTAGCGGGAGCGAGGGAGCAGTACTTC.

Points on this clone: The junction differs from germline at one of its ends, possibly a read error. The chain is built from TRBV6-1 and TRBJ2-7; 7 bases fit TRBD2. From germline, CDR1 is MNHNS and CDR2 SASEGT. CDR3 size: 12 residues. The CDR3 sequence: CASSEAQRTRNF. DNA for the CDR3: TGTGCCAGCAGTGAAGCGCAAAGGACTAGGAACTTC.